The 22 T cell receptor beta chains below come from one sample, sequenced in a study of technical replicates of blood from several donors. The table came from immunoSEQ multiplex PCR; TCRdb's copy has only in-frame clones and leaves some out. The data show over 70,000 clones, almost 98% seen once. Material: T cells isolated from PBMCs. These receptors originate from a human donor in good health.

V and J are TRBV30 and TRBJ1-2, with TRBD1 identical over 11 bases. The CDR3 sequence is 14 residues long. Trimming cost V 1 base and J 8 bases; bases outside gene matches: 6. Looked up from germline, CDR1 is GTSNPN and CDR2 is SVGIG (reference sequence). The CDR3 spells CAWSEDRGLKGYTF. CDR3 bases: TGTGCCTGGAGTGAGGACAGGGGGCTTAAGGGCTACACCTTC.

V gene TRBV28 combines with J gene TRBJ2-5, with a tentative D call TRBD2 (6 bases). The CDR3 is made up of 13 amino acids. Germline assignment: CDR1 MDHEN and CDR2 SYDVKM. The germline V and J ends were trimmed by 8 bases and 5 bases, with 15 bases remaining between them. In DNA form, the CDR3 reads TGTGCCAGCGGTGGAGGGAAATGGGAGACCCAGTACTTC. Its translation is CASGGGKWETQYF.

The genes are TRBV25-1 and TRBJ1-1, with no clear D. This CDR3 region has 12 residues. Trimming shortened V by 6 bases and J by 0 bases, and 5 bases separated the two germline ends. Germline values: CDR1 MGHDK, CDR2 SYGVNS. The CDR3 bases are TGTGCCAGCAGACACATGAACACTGAAGCTTTCTTT. It yields the protein CASRHMNTEAFF.

Of note for this clone: At one end, the junction sequence differs from germline, possibly due to a read error. The chain joins TRBV28 to TRBJ1-1; D is uncertain. This CDR3 has 12 amino acids. The germline CDR1 and CDR2 sequences are MDHEN and SYDVKM. In nucleotides, the CDR3 is TGTGCCAGCAGTTTCCCCCCTGGGCAGACCTGGTTT. Amino acid sequence: CASSFPPGQTWF.

The chain has TRBV4-2 and TRBJ2-7; 7 bases are shared with TRBD2. The trim removed 2 bases at V and 6 bases at J, leaving 13 bases unmatched. This CDR3 is 16 amino acids long. Germline lookup yields CDR1 LGHNA and CDR2 YNFKEQ. The CDR3 sequence is CASSQSLGRPVAEQYF. For the CDR3, the DNA is TGTGCCAGCAGCCAATCCCTCGGGAGGCCGGTAGCCGAGCAGTACTTC.

The chain uses TRBV10-3 and TRBJ1-1; TRBD1 is a possible D gene (5 bases). The length of the CDR3 is 12 residues. V gave up 8 bases and J gave up 1 base, with 8 bases separating them. Germline assignment: CDR1 ENHRY and CDR2 SYGVKD. The CDR3 is CAIRTGNTEAFF. The CDR3 DNA reads TGTGCCATCCGAACAGGGAACACTGAAGCTTTCTTT.

V and J are TRBV6-1 and TRBJ1-5; 7 bases align to TRBD1. The CDR3 loop spans 16 amino acids. The germline CDR1 and CDR2 sequences are MNHNS and SASEGT. V gave up 4 bases and J gave up 3 bases; unmatched junction bases: 9. CDR3 loop: CASSGAKGAPNQPQHF. Written as DNA, the CDR3 is TGTGCCAGCAGTGGCGCAAAGGGGGCCCCCAATCAGCCCCAGCATTTT.

The V and J genes are TRBV5-6 and TRBJ1-5; D perhaps matches TRBD1 (5 bases). The CDR3 totals 14 residues. CDR1 and CDR2 from the germline V gene are SGHDT and YYEEEE. The V gene lost 2 bases and the J gene lost 6 bases, with 12 bases spanning the gap. The CDR3 protein is CASSFTGVGQPQHF. CDR3 bases: TGTGCCAGCAGCTTTACGGGGGTTGGTCAGCCCCAGCATTTT.

J is TRBJ1-5 and V is TRBV2; no clear D gene. Germline V gene lookup returns CDR1 SNHLY and CDR2 FYNNEI. This CDR3 contains 14 residues. Trimming removed 7 bases from V and 3 bases from J, with 13 bases in between. CDR3 bases: TGTGCCAGCAACGGGAGGGTTGCCAATCAGCCCCAGCATTTT. Residues: CASNGRVANQPQHF.

This clone was recorded once. The J gene is TRBJ1-1, the V gene TRBV4-1; unclear D gene. With 1 base removed from V and 4 bases from J, the gap between germline ends came to 13 bases. Germline V CDR1 and CDR2: MGHRA, YSYEKL. The CDR3 is made up of 15 amino acids. The CDR3 DNA reads TGCGCCAGCAGCCAAGCCCGCAGTTTACCCACTGAAGCTTTCTTT. It translates to CASSQARSLPTEAFF.

The gene calls are TRBV5-1 and TRBJ2-3, with TRBD2 matching 15 bases. V gave up 3 bases and J gave up 0 bases; unmatched junction bases: 8. The CDR3 spans 19 residues. Germline assignment: CDR1 SGHRS and CDR2 YFSETQ. In DNA, the CDR3 is TGCGCCAGCAGCTACTACGGACTAGCGGGAGGGACTAGCACAGATACGCAGTATTTT. Protein: CASSYYGLAGGTSTDTQYF. Complete variable domain (other parts from reference TRBV5-1 and TRBJ2-3): KAGVTQTPRYLIKTRGQQVTLSCSPISGHRSVSWYQQTPGQGLQFLFEYFSETQRNKGNFPGRFSGRQFSNSRSEMNVSTLELGDSALYLCASSYYGLAGGTSTDTQYFGPGTRLTVL.

The chain is built from TRBV27 and TRBJ2-7, with D maybe TRBD1 (6 bases). CDR1 and CDR2 from the germline V gene are MNHEY and SMNVEV (reference sequence). CDR3 size: 15 residues. V lost 5 bases and J lost 3, with 17 bases in between. CDR3 protein: CASSEYRDTHYEQYF. The CDR3 DNA reads TGTGCCAGCAGTGAGTACCGGGACACCCACTACGAGCAGTACTTC.

The chain couples TRBV5-1 to TRBJ1-2, with 7 bases identical to TRBD1. Germline loops: CDR1 SGHRS, CDR2 YFSETQ. Trimming took 1 base from V and 0 from J; bases not matched to a gene: 21. The CDR3 is 21 residues long. The CDR3 DNA is TGCGCCAGCAGCTTGCGAGTCCCAAGATCGAACAGGGGCACCCCTAACTATGGCTACACCTTC. Translating it yields CASSLRVPRSNRGTPNYGYTF.

The gene calls are TRBV7-6 and TRBJ1-2; perhaps TRBD1 as D (6 bases). The CDR3 length is 18 residues. CDR1 and CDR2 (germline): SGHVS, FNYEAQ. V lost 5 bases and J 5 bases, leaving 27 bases between the germline ends. Here the CDR3 reads CASSPRPISTGLGYGYTF. DNA for the CDR3: TGTGCCAGCAGCCCTAGACCAATCTCTACAGGGTTGGGATATGGCTACACCTTC.

This clone was found once. This sequence joins TRBV14 and TRBJ2-3, with no clear D. V shed 4 bases and J shed 2 bases, with 16 bases lying between them. The CDR3 covers 16 residues. The V gene's germline CDR1 is SGHDN and CDR2 FVKESK. CDR3 sequence reads: CASSPLTGGDTDTQYF. The CDR3 DNA reads TGTGCCAGCAGCCCACTTACGGGTGGAGACACAGATACGCAGTATTTT.

The V call is TRBV6-5, the J call TRBJ2-2; D might be TRBD1 (6 bases). The germline V gene encodes CDR1 MNHEY and CDR2 SVGAGI. Trimming removed 2 bases from V and 5 bases from J, with 6 bases in between. CDR3 length: 13 residues. CDR3 region: CASSYGTTGELFF. For the CDR3, the DNA is TGTGCCAGCAGTTACGGGACAACCGGGGAGCTGTTTTTT.

V gene TRBV7-9 combines with J gene TRBJ2-7; possible D gene TRBD1, 6 bases. The CDR3 is made up of 14 amino acids. Germline CDR1 is SEHNR and CDR2 is FQNEAQ (reference sequence). The germline V and J ends were trimmed by 6 bases and 3 bases, with 15 bases remaining between them. DNA of the CDR3: TGTGCCAGCAGTTCCCACGAACAGGGCTACGAGCAGTACTTC. It specifies CASSSHEQGYEQYF.

V gene TRBV19 combines with J gene TRBJ1-2; D gene unclear. The CDR3 is 14 residues long. Looked up from germline, CDR1 is LNHDA and CDR2 is SQIVND (reference sequence). V lost 0 bases and J lost 8, with 13 bases in between. CDR3 sequence reads: CASSIDHGSIGYTF. CDR3 DNA: TGTGCCAGTAGTATAGATCATGGGAGTATCGGCTACACCTTC.

This chain links TRBV29-1 with TRBJ1-2; D call uncertain. Trimming took 6 bases from V and 0 from J, leaving 8 bases between them. This CDR3 contains 12 residues. From germline, CDR1 is SQVTM and CDR2 ANQGSEA. The CDR3 DNA follows: TGCAGCGTCCACAGTGCTAACTATGGCTACACCTTC. Its protein product is CSVHSANYGYTF.

The chain's CDR3 is CASSPSTGGMGDTQYF. The DNA for the CDR3 is TGTGCCAGCTCACCGTCTACAGGGGGCATGGGAGATACGCAGTATTTT. The genes are TRBV18 and TRBJ2-3; 9 bases agree with TRBD1. With 3 bases clipped from V and 5 bases from J, the junction kept 9 bases outside the gene matches. This CDR3 spans 16 amino acids. Germline assignment: CDR1 KGHSH and CDR2 LQKENI.

The rearrangement links TRBV7-9 to TRBJ2-3; D unresolved. CDR3 length: 15 residues. Germline V lookup: CDR1 SEHNR, CDR2 FQNEAQ (reference sequence). Trimming took 1 base from V and 6 from J, leaving 14 bases between them. The CDR3 is CASSLVRSTTDTQYF. Written as DNA, the CDR3 is TGTGCCAGCAGCTTAGTTCGATCGACAACGGATACGCAGTATTTT.

The chain employs TRBV19 and TRBJ1-5; possible D gene TRBD1, 5 bases. The germline V and J ends were trimmed by 6 bases and 4 bases, with 19 bases remaining between them. The length of the CDR3 is 16 residues. Germline V lookup: CDR1 LNHDA, CDR2 SQIVND (reference sequence). CDR3 bases: TGTGCCAGTAGCAACCCTGACAGTGGAAGGAATCAGCCCCAGCATTTT. Its protein is CASSNPDSGRNQPQHF.